This T cell receptor beta chain derives from a study of CD8+CD57+ T cells in acquired aplastic anemia. Study at large: The DNA of sorted CD4+ and CD8+ cells averaged roughly 3.2 ug. Approximately 10 million reads were obtained on average for healthy donor CD4+ cells. Points from the study as a whole: Patients and controls had in common twenty-nine CD8+ CDR3 sequences.

There are many counts of this clonotype. Its antigen is not known. Per the germline V gene, CDR1 is ENHRY and CDR2 is SYGVKD. With 3 bases clipped from V and 2 bases from J, the junction kept 4 bases outside the gene matches. The CDR3 is 16 residues long. Genomic DNA acted as the template from which TCR beta VDJ combination and CDR3 sequence profiling were carried out. Each CDR3 protein gets one entry after TCRdb re-called the reads with MiXCR. The table records about 68,000 distinct CDR3 sequences, 50% to 55% of them present only once. The chain carries TRBV10-3 and TRBJ2-2; 9 bases are shared with TRBD2. This receptor was identified in a human donor in good health, serving as a control. The specimen was sorted CD4+, CD8+, or CD8+CD57+ T cells (not recorded which) from PBMCs. The CDR3 nucleotides read TGTGCCATCAGTGATAATAGCGGGAGAAACACCGGGGAGCTGTTTTTT. The encoded protein is CAISDNSGRNTGELFF.